The present entry profiles one T cell receptor beta chain with its context. This CDR3 is built from 17 residues. Trimming took 9 bases from V and 5 from J, leaving 23 bases between them. The data stem from a study of control samples from healthy donors and cancer patients. Using immunoSEQ multiplex PCR, the repertoire was profiled, and TCRdb retains in-frame clones only, with some absent. In the table there are about 120,000 clones, roughly 92% of which are singletons. Sequencing was done on a sample of blood. The chain employs TRBV6-7 and TRBJ1-6; TRBD1 might be the D (6 bases). TRBV6-7 is an ORF; its function is uncertain. This receptor was identified in a man younger than 35 in good health. The CDR3 protein is CARQPGRGTVDNSPLHF. CDR3 DNA sequence: TGTGCCAGACAACCCGGTAGGGGGACGGTGGATAATTCACCCCTCCACTTT.